This entry lists 31 T cell receptor beta chains sequenced from one sample in a study of CD8+CD57+ T cells in acquired aplastic anemia. Genomic DNA constituted the template upon which TCR beta VDJ and CDR3 profiling was performed. TCRdb passed the reads through MiXCR, listing each CDR3 protein once. The sample shows roughly 200,000 distinct CDR3 sequences, 63% of them seen only once. An expansion of CD8+CD57+ cells by flow cytometry had been shown in patients chosen for sequencing. The sample consisted of sorted CD4+, CD8+, or CD8+CD57+ T cells (not recorded which) from PBMCs. The receptors stem from a human donor with aplastic anemia.

This chain joins TRBV29-1 and TRBJ2-7, with TRBD1 identical over 7 bases. Unmatched junction bases numbered 7, after V lost 1 base and J lost 7 bases. CDR3 length equals 13 residues. Germline V lookup: CDR1 SQVTM, CDR2 ANQGSEA. The CDR3 DNA is TGCAGCGTTGAAGGGGGCAGGGGGTCGGAGCAGTACTTC. As protein: CSVEGGRGSEQYF.

The sample holds one count of this clonotype. The V call is TRBV24-1, the J call TRBJ1-1, with D uncertain. The germline CDR1 and CDR2 sequences are KGHDR and SFDVKD. Trimming shortened V by 6 bases and J by 1 base, and 5 bases separated the two germline ends. This CDR3 spans 12 amino acids. CDR3 nucleotides: TGTGCCACCAGTCAGGCGAACACTGAAGCTTTCTTT. Encoded protein: CATSQANTEAFF.

The rearrangement joins TRBV29-1 to TRBJ2-3; 11 bases fit TRBD1. V lost 7 bases, J lost 2 bases, and 8 bases stayed unmatched. Germline-derived CDR1 and CDR2 are SQVTM and ANQGSEA. This CDR3 has 15 amino acids. The CDR3 protein is CSAYRTGGFTDTQYF. The CDR3 nucleotides are TGCAGCGCCTATCGGACAGGGGGCTTCACAGATACGCAGTATTTT.

The chain employs TRBV29-1 and TRBJ2-7; 12 positions match TRBD2. J gave up 5 bases and V 7 bases, and 6 bases lay outside the gene matches. The length of the CDR3 is 13 residues. The V gene's germline CDR1 is SQVTM and CDR2 ANQGSEA. CDR3 sequence (DNA): TGCAGCGGCGGACTAGCGGGGACCGACGAGCAGTACTTC. It translates to CSGGLAGTDEQYF.

The genes are TRBV19 and TRBJ2-7; 10 bases are shared with TRBD1. The CDR3 covers 17 residues. The V and J ends lost 4 bases and 2 bases, in that order; junction bases with no gene match: 11. CDR1 is LNHDA, CDR2 SQIVND, per germline (reference sequence). The CDR3 spells CASSTEYGTGVTYEQYF. The DNA of the CDR3 is TGTGCCAGTAGTACTGAATACGGGACAGGGGTTACCTACGAGCAGTACTTC.

This chain links TRBV7-7 with TRBJ2-1; 7 bases are shared with TRBD1. The ends lost 5 bases at V and 1 base at J; junction bases unmatched: 5. Germline V CDR1 and CDR2: SSHAT, FNYEAQ (reference sequence). There are 15 residues in the CDR3. The CDR3 is CASSRDSFSYNEQFF. For the CDR3, the DNA is TGTGCCAGCAGCCGGGACAGTTTTTCCTACAATGAGCAGTTCTTC. The variable domain in full, completed from reference TRBV7-7 and TRBJ2-1, reads GAGVSQSPRYKVTKRGQDVTLRCDPISSHATLYWYQQALGQGPEFLTYFNYEAQPDKSGLPSDRFSAERPEGSISTLTIQRTEQRDSAMYRCASSRDSFSYNEQFFGPGTRLTVL.

This clonotype was seen repeatedly, ten times or more. This sequence joins TRBV5-1 and TRBJ1-2, with D possibly matching TRBD1 (6 bases). Germline loops: CDR1 SGHRS, CDR2 YFSETQ. The CDR3 has 14 amino acids. V gave up 4 bases and J gave up 4 bases, with 14 bases separating them. CDR3 residues: CASSPSGGLYGYTF. DNA of the CDR3: TGCGCCAGCAGCCCTAGCGGGGGGCTCTATGGCTACACCTTC.

The chain has TRBV7-2 and TRBJ1-2; the D gene is possibly TRBD1 (6 bases). The CDR3 is made up of 13 amino acids. The V gene lost 9 bases and the J gene lost 8 bases, with 19 bases spanning the gap. In germline, CDR1 is SGHTA, CDR2 FQGNSA. The DNA of the CDR3 is TGTGCCAGTAGCCCCAGGGGATTAGACGGCTACACCTTC. This gives the protein CASSPRGLDGYTF.

The rearrangement joins TRBV2 to TRBJ2-1; D is ambiguous. The CDR3 has 14 amino acids. The V end lost 3 bases, the J end lost 3 bases, and 9 bases lay between the germline ends. The germline gives CDR1 SNHLY, CDR2 FYNNEI. Here the CDR3 DNA reads TGTGCCAGCAGTGAGGCTTTGTTCTACAATGAGCAGTTCTTC. Amino acids: CASSEALFYNEQFF.

Comments on this clonotype: A read error may account for a junction end that differs from germline. J is TRBJ2-3 and V is TRBV7-9; 8 bases fit TRBD2. The germline gives CDR1 SEHNR, CDR2 FQNEAQ (reference sequence). CDR3 length equals 14 residues. The CDR3: CSSSLSGAGDTQYF. CDR3 nucleotides: TGTTCCAGCAGCCTTAGCGGGGCCGGGGATACGCAGTATTTT. The full variable domain, rest sourced from reference TRBV7-9 and TRBJ2-3, is DTGVSQNPRHKITKRGQNVTFRCDPISEHNRLYWYRQTLGQGPEFLTYFQNEAQLEKSRLLSDRFSAERPKGSFSTLEIQRTEQGDSAMYLCSSSLSGAGDTQYFGPGTRLTVL.

The chain recombines TRBV7-9 with TRBJ1-5, with D tentatively TRBD1 (6 bases). The CDR3 totals 16 residues. CDR1 and CDR2 from the germline V gene are SEHNR and FQNEAQ (reference sequence). The V and J ends lost 1 base and 2 bases respectively, with 12 bases between them. Here the CDR3 reads CASSLEGRGGNQPQHF. CDR3 coding DNA: TGTGCCAGCAGCTTAGAGGGCAGGGGCGGCAATCAGCCCCAGCATTTT.

This clonotype was seen more than once but under ten times. The chain recombines TRBV10-3 with TRBJ2-7, with a weak D call TRBD2 (7 bases). With 3 bases removed from V and 9 bases from J, the gap between germline ends came to 21 bases. Germline CDR1 is ENHRY and CDR2 is SYGVKD. The CDR3 has 15 residues. The DNA of the CDR3 is TGTGCCATCAGTGAACTTAGAGGGGGGGATGGGGGGCAGTACTTC. This encodes CAISELRGGDGGQYF.

V usage is TRBV2 and J usage is TRBJ2-7; D gene ambiguous. Germline loops: CDR1 SNHLY, CDR2 FYNNEI. The length of the CDR3 is 14 residues. Trimming removed 2 bases at V and 2 bases at J, with 10 bases between. Here the CDR3 DNA reads TGTGCCAGCAGTGAACTGGCACCACCCTACGAGCAGTACTTC. Protein sequence: CASSELAPPYEQYF. Supplemented by reference TRBV2 and TRBJ2-7, the full variable domain reads EPEVTQTPSHQVTQMGQEVILRCVPISNHLYFYWYRQILGQKVEFLVSFYNNEISEKSEIFDDQFSVERPDGSNFTLKIRSTKLEDSAMYFCASSELAPPYEQYFGPGTRLTVT.

V and J are TRBV29-1 and TRBJ2-1, with D possibly being TRBD2 (5 bases). CDR1 and CDR2 (germline): SQVTM, ANQGSEA. V was cut by 4 bases and J by 9 bases, with 16 bases left in between. The CDR3 spans 13 residues. In DNA form, the CDR3 reads TGCAGCGTTGGTAAGCGGCAGGACTCTGAGCAGTTCTTC. It encodes CSVGKRQDSEQFF.

The chain carries TRBV2 and TRBJ1-1, with no clear D. The germline V gene has CDR1 SNHLY and CDR2 FYNNEI. V was clipped by 6 bases and J by 11 bases, with 10 bases between them. The CDR3 spans 10 residues. CDR3 nucleotides: TGTGCCAGCAGGTCCTCGGATGCTTTCTTT. This encodes CASRSSDAFF.

V gene TRBV5-4 combines with J gene TRBJ2-3, with D uncertain. The CDR3 loop spans 13 amino acids. Trimming stripped 4 bases from V and 1 base from J, with 7 bases between. The germline V gene has CDR1 SGHNT and CDR2 YYREEE (reference sequence). In nucleotides, the CDR3 is TGTGCCAGCAGCCGGACCGGCACAGATACGCAGTATTTT. Residues: CASSRTGTDTQYF.

The CDR3, as DNA: TGTGCCAGCAGTGAGAGGGGCACCTTC. Its protein is CASSERGTF. The V call is TRBV2, the J call TRBJ1-2, with a tentative D call TRBD1 (5 bases). Germline CDR1 is SNHLY and CDR2 is FYNNEI. The CDR3 sequence is 9 residues long. V lost 3 bases, J lost 13 bases, and 6 bases lay in between.

The chain has TRBV24-1 and TRBJ2-1; D could derive from TRBD1 or TRBD2 (6 bases each). The germline V gene encodes CDR1 KGHDR and CDR2 SFDVKD. This CDR3 is 16 amino acids long. V lost 3 bases to trimming and J lost 0 bases, with 11 bases between them. CDR3 residues: CATSDQRGASYNEQFF. As DNA, the CDR3 is TGTGCCACCAGTGATCAGAGGGGGGCCTCCTACAATGAGCAGTTCTTC.

V and J are TRBV7-2 and TRBJ2-3; a possible D gene is TRBD2 (5 bases). Germline assignment: CDR1 SGHTA and CDR2 FQGNSA. CDR3 length: 16 amino acids. V was cut by 1 base and J by 0 bases, with 11 bases left in between. The CDR3 loop is CASSLEAATSTDTQYF. CDR3 sequence (DNA): TGTGCCAGCAGCTTAGAAGCGGCTACTAGCACAGATACGCAGTATTTT.

This clonotype was observed many times. This rearrangement joins TRBV6-2 or TRBV6-3 to TRBJ2-7; 8 bases fit TRBD1. This CDR3 has 14 residues. Trimming took 5 bases from V and 4 from J; bases not matched to a gene: 7. Germline loops: CDR1 MNHEY, CDR2 SVGEGT. Here the CDR3 DNA reads TGTGCCAGCAGTCCCAGGACAGGGAGGTACGAGCAGTACTTC. Translated, it gives CASSPRTGRYEQYF.

The rearrangement uses TRBV7-9 and TRBJ2-1; TRBD2 aligns across 14 bases. From germline, CDR1 is SEHNR and CDR2 FQNEAQ (reference sequence). CDR3 length equals 18 residues. V was pared by 5 bases and J by 8 bases, with 14 bases of the junction left unmatched. CDR3: CASSAQTSGGAGEHEQFF. In DNA form, the CDR3 reads TGTGCCAGCAGCGCCCAGACTAGCGGGGGGGCCGGTGAGCATGAGCAGTTCTTC.

The chain is built from TRBV5-4 and TRBJ2-3, with 9 bases lining up with TRBD2. The CDR3 length is 17 residues. Germline lookup yields CDR1 SGHNT and CDR2 YYREEE (reference sequence). V lost 2 bases, J lost 0 bases, and 7 bases stayed unmatched. The CDR3 DNA is TGTGCCAGCAGCTTAGGGGTGGGACTAGCTAGCACAGATACGCAGTATTTT. Translation: CASSLGVGLASTDTQYF.

This clonotype occurred a few times. This rearrangement joins TRBV7-9 to TRBJ2-3, with 13 bases fitting TRBD2. Germline CDR1 is SEHNR and CDR2 is FQNEAQ (reference sequence). The CDR3 consists of 14 residues. V lost 5 bases to trimming and J lost 5 bases; unmatched junction nucleotides: 1. The CDR3 loop reads CASSTSGGGDTQYF. The CDR3, as DNA: TGTGCCAGCAGCACTAGCGGGGGGGGAGATACGCAGTATTTT.

The rearrangement uses TRBV7-9 and TRBJ2-7, with TRBD1 identical over 11 bases. Looked up from germline, CDR1 is SEHNR and CDR2 is FQNEAQ (reference sequence). Unmatched junction bases numbered 9, after V lost 5 bases and J lost 0 bases. This CDR3 contains 17 residues. For the CDR3, the DNA is TGTGCCAGCAGCCCCCGGGACAGGGGGTATAGCTCCTACGAGCAGTACTTC. It translates to CASSPRDRGYSSYEQYF.

The V and J genes are TRBV5-1 and TRBJ2-4; D is ambiguous. V shed 4 bases and J shed 8 bases, with 16 bases lying between them. The CDR3 totals 14 residues. The V gene's germline CDR1 is SGHRS and CDR2 YFSETQ. The CDR3 sequence: CASSEGLLVDIQYF. For the CDR3, the DNA is TGCGCCAGCAGCGAAGGGCTCCTGGTAGACATTCAGTACTTC.

This clonotype was seen a single time. This sequence joins TRBV10-3 and TRBJ2-2, with 9 bases lining up with TRBD2. This CDR3 spans 16 amino acids. V shed 7 bases and J 6 bases; nucleotides not matched to a gene: 12. Looked up from germline, CDR1 is ENHRY and CDR2 is SYGVKD. The chain's CDR3 is CAITKTGLAGAGELFF. The DNA of the CDR3 is TGTGCCATCACGAAGACGGGACTAGCAGGCGCCGGGGAGCTGTTTTTT.

The J gene is TRBJ2-7, the V gene TRBV7-8, with 9 bases that match TRBD1. The junction had 12 bases not matched to a gene; V was cut back by 3 bases and J by 9 bases. This CDR3 is 15 amino acids long. Germline loops: CDR1 SGHVS, CDR2 FQNEAQ. The CDR3 loop reads CASSFRTGGVFAQYF. In DNA form, the CDR3 reads TGTGCCAGCAGCTTCCGCACAGGGGGCGTCTTCGCGCAGTACTTC.

Notes on this clonotype: A much larger clone lies one base from this, so it may be a read error. This chain links TRBV7-2 with TRBJ1-5; 7 bases map to TRBD1. Germline CDR1 reads SGHTA; CDR2 reads FQGNSA. The CDR3 has 14 amino acids. The chain's CDR3 is CVSSHQGGGQPQHF. The CDR3 DNA sequence: TGTGTCAGCAGCCACCAAGGGGGCGGCCAGCCCCAGCATTTT.

The gene calls are TRBV20-1 and TRBJ2-1; D is perhaps TRBD1 (5 bases). V gave up 3 bases and J gave up 0 bases, with 9 bases separating them. Per germline, CDR1 DFQATT and CDR2 SNEGSKA (reference sequence). This CDR3 comprises 14 residues. The CDR3 protein is CSASTGPSYNEQFF. The CDR3 nucleotides read TGCAGTGCTAGCACAGGACCCTCCTACAATGAGCAGTTCTTC.

J is TRBJ2-3 and V is TRBV6-1; no clear D gene. Trimming cost V 4 bases and J 0 bases, with 11 bases left between them. The length of the CDR3 is 15 residues. Germline V lookup: CDR1 MNHNS, CDR2 SASEGT. The CDR3 spells CASSVQSASTDTQYF. CDR3 sequence (DNA): TGTGCCAGCAGTGTACAATCGGCCAGCACAGATACGCAGTATTTT.

This clonotype was seen many times. The CDR3: CSALLVTGSGANVLTF. CDR3 DNA sequence: TGCAGTGCCCTACTTGTGACAGGCTCTGGGGCCAACGTCCTGACTTTC. The V call is TRBV20-1, the J call TRBJ2-6; D possibly corresponds to TRBD1 (6 bases). Germline V CDR1 and CDR2: DFQATT, SNEGSKA (reference sequence). The CDR3 loop spans 16 amino acids. V gave up 6 bases and J gave up 0 bases, with 15 bases separating them.